This is a list of T cell receptor beta chains from one sample in a study of T-cell reconstitution after alpha-beta-depleted transplantation in children. Each CDR3 protein gets one entry after TCRdb re-called the PCR reads with MiXCR. The sample consists of tens of thousands of distinct CDR3 sequences, around 40% of them appearing once. The source material was PBMCs, mostly from graft donor cells, sampled 360 days after TCRalphabeta/CD19-depleted stem cell transplant. Every receptor here comes from a male patient between 10 and 17 years old who had a stem cell transplant for acute lymphoblastic leukemia, so the T cells may come from the graft donor. Both conserved end residues are part of each CDR3. The D gene is left open where the match is weak. Clone size appears in some rows only: once, few, many, or a class for an expanded clone.

>few|.|TRBV10-3|TRBJ2-3
TGTGCCATCAGTGAGTCAAGGACAGATACGCAGTATTTT
CAISESRTDTQYF
>.|TRBD1|TRBV5-1|TRBJ1-2
TGCGCCAGCAGCTTTGGACAGGGGGCTAACGGCTACACCTTC
CASSFGQGANGYTF
>.|.|TRBV5-1|TRBJ1-6
TGCGCCAGCGGGCTCGCAGGATCCTATAATTCACCCCTCCACTTT
CASGLAGSYNSPLHF
>.|.|TRBV2|TRBJ2-3
TGTGCCAGCAGTGAAGTGGGGCCCTCCACAGATACGCAGTATTTT
CASSEVGPSTDTQYF
>few|.|TRBV7-8|TRBJ2-2
TGTGCCATCTTAATAGGGGTGTCTGGGGAGCTGTTTTTT
CAILIGVSGELFF
>once|TRBD1|TRBV6-2/TRBV6-3|TRBJ2-7
TGTGCCAGCAGGGAACCGGGACAGGGATACGAGCAGTACTTC
CASREPGQGYEQYF
>.|TRBD2|TRBV28|TRBJ2-1
TGTGCCACCAGGGAGGGAGAATACAATGAGCAGTTCTTC
CATREGEYNEQFF
>.|TRBD2|TRBV30|TRBJ2-1
TGTGCCTGGAGCGATTATCGACTAGCGGGAGATGTTGGGCAGTTCTTC
CAWSDYRLAGDVGQFF
>.|.|TRBV9|TRBJ2-3
TGTGCCAGCAGCGACGGAGACACAGATACGCAGTATTTT
CASSDGDTDTQYF
>many|TRBD1|TRBV29-1|TRBJ2-7
TGCAGCGTTGAAAGAACAGGGGTGCCCTACGAGCAGTACTTC
CSVERTGVPYEQYF
>.|.|TRBV6-2/TRBV6-3|TRBJ2-7
TGTGCCAGCAGTTACTCGAGAGACAGAGGAGGTCCCTACGAGCAGTACTTC
CASSYSRDRGGPYEQYF
>few|.|TRBV7-9|TRBJ1-1
TGTGCCAGCAGCTTAGCCGCCGGAAGAACTGAAGCTTTCTTT
CASSLAAGRTEAFF
>.|.|TRBV12-3/TRBV12-4|TRBJ2-2
TGTGCCAGCAGTTGGGTCACCGGGGAGCTGTTTTTT
CASSWVTGELFF
>.|TRBD1|TRBV7-9|TRBJ2-2
TGTGCCAGCAGCTCCCGACGGACAGGGCGGAACGGGGAGCTGTTTTTT
CASSSRRTGRNGELFF
>.|TRBD2|TRBV7-3|TRBJ2-3
TGTGCCAGCAGTCCCACTAGCGGGAGTAATACGCAGTATTTT
CASSPTSGSNTQYF
>few|.|TRBV12-3/TRBV12-4|TRBJ2-5
TGTGCCAGCAGCAGGCCTCCGGAGACCCAGTACTTC
CASSRPPETQYF
>.|TRBD2|TRBV20-1|TRBJ2-3
TGCAGTGCTAGCGGGGGGGAGTCAGATACGCAGTATTTT
CSASGGESDTQYF
>.|.|TRBV7-6|TRBJ2-1
TGTGCCAGCAGCTTAAAGTCGCTAGCTCCCTACAATGAGCAGTTCTTC
CASSLKSLAPYNEQFF
>.|.|TRBV25-1|TRBJ2-7
TGTGCCAGCCCGGGACCTCAGAGCTCCTACGAGCAGTACTTC
CASPGPQSSYEQYF
>.|TRBD1|TRBV10-3|TRBJ1-1
TGTGCCATCAGTGAGACAGGGGGGAACACTGAAGCTTTCTTT
CAISETGGNTEAFF
>few|.|TRBV7-9|TRBJ1-6
TGTGCCAGCAGCCCGACGACAGGTCGTTCACCCCTCCACTTT
CASSPTTGRSPLHF
>few|TRBD2|TRBV20-1|TRBJ2-3
TGCAGTGCCACCCAGACTAGCGGGGGGCGAAGTACGCAGTATTTT
CSATQTSGGRSTQYF
>.|TRBD1|TRBV18|TRBJ1-3
TGTGCCAGCTCACCACCCGGACAGGGTGGAAACACCATATATTTT
CASSPPGQGGNTIYF
>few|TRBD1|TRBV20-1|TRBJ2-1
TGCAGTGCTGCCGGGACAGCAGAAACAACACCCAGCTCCTACAATGAGCAGTTCTTC
CSAAGTAETTPSSYNEQFF
>few|.|TRBV29-1|TRBJ2-1
TGCAGCGTTGAATGGCGGGGACTGGTCTACAATGAGCAGTTCTTC
CSVEWRGLVYNEQFF
>.|.|TRBV27|TRBJ2-5
TGTGCCAGCAGTTCTGAGACCGGGAGACAAGAGACCCAGTACTTC
CASSSETGRQETQYF
>few|.|TRBV3-1|TRBJ2-7
TGTGCCAGCAGCCAAGAGTGGGCTAGCTCCTACGAGCAGTACTTC
CASSQEWASSYEQYF
>.|TRBD1|TRBV5-1|TRBJ1-5
TGCGCCAGCAGCTTGGACCCGGGACAGGGGACCAATCAGCCCCAGCATTTT
CASSLDPGQGTNQPQHF
>once|TRBD2|TRBV5-6|TRBJ2-5
TGTGCCAGCAGCTTGTACTTGCGGGAGGGCCGAGAGACCCAGTACTTC
CASSLYLREGRETQYF
>.|.|TRBV7-3|TRBJ2-1
TGTGCCAGCGCTGAAGGGGGGCGACCCTACAATGAGCAGTTCTTC
CASAEGGRPYNEQFF
>few|.|TRBV28|TRBJ1-1
TGTGCCAGCAGCTCCGTTCCCCCAAAAGGAACTGAAGCTTTCTTT
CASSSVPPKGTEAFF
>.|TRBD1|TRBV6-1|TRBJ1-2
TGTGCCAGCGGACTTTCCTCTCGACAGGGAACCTACACCTTC
CASGLSSRQGTYTF
>few|.|TRBV4-3|TRBJ1-3
TGCGCCAGCAGCCAAGATGGGTCCGCTTTCTCTGGAAACACCATATATTTT
CASSQDGSAFSGNTIYF
>.|.|TRBV12-3/TRBV12-4|TRBJ2-7
TGTGCCAGCAGACTTGGCATCTACGAGCAGTACTTC
CASRLGIYEQYF
>few|.|TRBV7-6|TRBJ2-7
TGTGCCAGCAGCTTAGCCCCTACCGGTTACGAGCAGTACTTC
CASSLAPTGYEQYF
>few|.|TRBV28|TRBJ2-1
TGTGCCAGTGGAGCGAGCTCCTACAATGAGCAGTTCTTC
CASGASSYNEQFF
>.|TRBD2|TRBV9|TRBJ2-7
TGTGCCAGCAGCGTACGAAGCGGGAGGGCCTGGGACGAGCAGTACTTC
CASSVRSGRAWDEQYF
>.|.|TRBV28|TRBJ1-2
TGTGCCAGCAGTTTATCAGGGTCCTATGGCTACACCTTC
CASSLSGSYGYTF
>few|TRBD2|TRBV12-3/TRBV12-4|TRBJ2-7
TGTGCCAGCAGTCCATTCGGACTAGCGGGGGGAGGCGAGCAGTACTTC
CASSPFGLAGGGEQYF
>.|TRBD2|TRBV5-1|TRBJ2-7
TGCGCCAGCAGCTCAGGACTAGCGAGCGAGCAGTACTTC
CASSSGLASEQYF
>.|.|TRBV5-5|TRBJ2-2
TGTGCCAGCAGCTTGTTGGAGCTCTTAACCGGGGAGCTGTTTTTT
CASSLLELLTGELFF
>.|TRBD2|TRBV20-1|TRBJ2-1
TGCAGTGCCGGACAAATTAGCGGGAGGTACAATGAGCAGTTCTTC
CSAGQISGRYNEQFF
>.|.|TRBV10-2|TRBJ2-5
TGCGCCAGCGGCGGTTCAAAAGAGACCCAGTACTTC
CASGGSKETQYF
>.|.|TRBV2|TRBJ1-5
TGTGCCAGCAGTGATTGGGAGAGCAATCAGCCCCAGCATTTT
CASSDWESNQPQHF
>.|TRBD1|TRBV10-3|TRBJ2-5
TGTGCCATCAGCGCGGGAGGACAGGGGGCCAAAGAGACCCAGTACTTC
CAISAGGQGAKETQYF
>.|.|TRBV11-2|TRBJ2-5
TGTGCCAGCAGCGGGGACGCGGAGACCCAGTACTTC
CASSGDAETQYF
>.|TRBD1|TRBV12-3/TRBV12-4|TRBJ2-5
TGTGCCAGCAGTTCCCCGGGACAGGGGAAAGAGACCCAGTACTTC
CASSSPGQGKETQYF
>few|.|TRBV11-2|TRBJ2-7
TGTGCCAGCAGCTTAGAGGACAATCCCTACGAGCAGTACTTC
CASSLEDNPYEQYF
>.|.|TRBV5-6|TRBJ2-7
TGTGCCAGCAGCTTCGGAACAGGGTACTACGAGCAGTACTTC
CASSFGTGYYEQYF
>.|.|TRBV4-2|TRBJ2-4
TGTGCCAGCAGCCGCCTCCCGGGGAGAGACCCCAAAAACATTCAGTACTTC
CASSRLPGRDPKNIQYF